This T cell receptor (beta chain) emerged from a study of cytomegalovirus exposure and HLA in healthy donors. Per germline, CDR1 SQVTM and CDR2 ANQGSEA. V trimming: 4 bases; J trimming: 5 bases; junction bases outside the gene matches: 8. The CDR3 covers 16 residues. The PCR employed 60 Vbeta primers together with 13 Jbeta primers. In the study's own analysis: As a later analysis found, there were 80 million to 90 million unique TCR beta chains, of which some 10 million were shared. Clones were read by immunoSEQ multiplex PCR, and TCRdb kept only the in-frame ones, dropping some. The V and J calls and the clone size are those of that table, but D and trimming were determined from the DNA. The sample lists more than 90,000 clones, about 80% occurring once. This clone appeared a few times. What it binds is unknown. Study-level findings and limits: Among the sequence variants, a highly shared cluster was likely an artifact of sequencing. In a later analysis, an Asian-associated ancestry cluster reportedly showed fewer N-insertions than the roughly 650-donor mean.

The TCR originated in a man aged 40-50 years in good health and CMV-seronegative. This chain joins TRBV29-1 and TRBJ2-2, with 12 bases aligning to TRBD1. Source material: PBMCs. As DNA, the CDR3 is TGCAGCGTTGGGGGACAGGGGGCGCGGGGGACCGGGGAGCTGTTTTTT. Translated: CSVGGQGARGTGELFF.